Each of the 4 T cell receptor beta chains below was sequenced from the same sample in a study of blood T cell repertoires in COVID-19. The table came from immunoSEQ multiplex PCR; TCRdb's copy has only in-frame clones and leaves some out. The profile shows 70,000 or so clones, approximately 90% of them singletons. What was sequenced was peripheral blood. The receptors were gathered from a woman aged 50 to 60 with acute or convalescent COVID-19.

This clone was observed once. This chain connects TRBV6-5 to TRBJ1-1, with no clear D. The CDR3 is made up of 15 amino acids. The germline gives CDR1 MNHEY, CDR2 SVGAGI. The V gene lost 5 bases and the J gene lost 0 bases, with 13 bases spanning the gap. The CDR3 sequence is CASSHRRLLNTEAFF. The CDR3 nucleotides are TGTGCCAGCAGTCACCGGAGGTTGTTGAACACTGAAGCTTTCTTT.

The rearrangement joins TRBV11-2 to TRBJ1-2, with D perhaps matching TRBD1 (5 bases). The V end lost 7 bases, the J end lost 4 bases, and 13 bases lay between the germline ends. The germline gives CDR1 SGHAT, CDR2 FQNNGV. This CDR3 spans 13 amino acids. The CDR3 nucleotides are TGTGCCAGCAATAGCGGGGGGATCTATGGCTACACCTTC. This codes for CASNSGGIYGYTF.

The gene calls are TRBV9 and TRBJ1-2; TRBD1 matches 7 bases. With 4 bases clipped from V and 6 bases from J, the junction kept 9 bases outside the gene matches. CDR1 SGDLS and CDR2 YYNGEE come from the germline V gene. The CDR3 totals 14 residues. Here the CDR3 DNA reads TGTGCCAGCAGCCACCAGGACAGGAGTGATGGCTACACCTTC. Its protein is CASSHQDRSDGYTF.

This chain joins TRBV6-5 and TRBJ1-5, with 8 bases lining up with TRBD1. CDR1 is MNHEY, CDR2 SVGAGI, per germline. The J segment lost 3 bases and the V segment lost 5 bases, leaving 3 bases of the junction unmatched. This CDR3 has 14 residues. The CDR3 reads CASSPTGDNQPQHF. In nucleotides, the CDR3 is TGTGCCAGCAGTCCGACAGGGGACAATCAGCCCCAGCATTTT.